Below are 10 T cell receptor beta chains sequenced from a single sample in a study of cytomegalovirus exposure and HLA in healthy donors. Primers: 60 Vbeta forward and 13 Jbeta reverse. Only in-frame clones appear in the TCRdb table, and some are missing; sequencing was by immunoSEQ multiplex PCR. The sample contains 77,000 or so clones, 84% of which appear only once. Material: PBMCs. The source is a man in his 70s in good health and CMV-seropositive.

This clone was seen a single time. The V call is TRBV7-3, the J call TRBJ2-7; 11 bases are shared with TRBD2. The length of the CDR3 is 15 residues. V shed 5 bases and J 0 bases; nucleotides not matched to a gene: 3. Germline V gene lookup returns CDR1 SGHTA and CDR2 FQGTGA. The CDR3 DNA sequence: TGTGCCAGCAGCCTAGCGGGAGGCTCCTCCTACGAGCAGTACTTC. Protein sequence: CASSLAGGSSYEQYF.

The gene calls are TRBV23-1 and TRBJ2-1, with D perhaps TRBD2 (5 bases). TRBV23-1 is annotated as an ORF whose role is uncertain. CDR3 length: 13 amino acids. Deletions cut 5 bases from V and 9 bases from J, with 14 bases between. The DNA of the CDR3 is TGCGCCAGCAGTTCCCGGGCGAGGGCTGAGCAGTTCTTC. It is translated as CASSSRARAEQFF.

This clone was seen just once. The chain joins TRBV18 to TRBJ1-1; weak D call: TRBD1 (6 bases). The CDR3 extends over 13 amino acids. Between the trimmed V and J ends, which lost 7 bases and 5 bases, there was a span of 14 bases. Germline-derived CDR1 and CDR2 are KGHSH and LQKENI. The CDR3 region is CASLRGGLTEAFF. In nucleotides, the CDR3 is TGTGCCAGCTTGAGGGGGGGTTTGACTGAAGCTTTCTTT. Full variable domain (outside the CDR3, taken from reference TRBV18 and TRBJ1-1): NAGVMQNPRHLVRRRGQEARLRCSPMKGHSHVYWYRQLPEEGLKFMVYLQKENIIDESGMPKERFSAEFPKEGPSILRIQQVVRGDSAAYFCASLRGGLTEAFFGQGTRLTVV.

Comment on this clone: The same CDR3 arises from other DNA sequences in this sample as well. The chain carries TRBV5-1 and TRBJ2-5, with 9 nucleotides matching TRBD1. The CDR3 spans 13 residues. After removal of 4 bases from V and 3 bases from J, the junction contained 1 base not matched to a gene. Germline V gene sequence: CDR1 SGHRS, CDR2 YFSETQ. CDR3: CASSRTGEETQYF. The DNA of the CDR3 is TGCGCCAGCAGCAGGACAGGGGAAGAGACCCAGTACTTC.

This clone has more than one count but fewer than ten. The rearrangement links TRBV10-3 to TRBJ1-5; D is unresolved. Germline loops: CDR1 ENHRY, CDR2 SYGVKD. The CDR3 covers 14 residues. V was trimmed by 6 bases and J by 3 bases, leaving 12 bases between them. The CDR3 DNA reads as TGTGCCATCAGCCCCGGCGGGGTCAATCAGCCCCAGCATTTT. Its translation is CAISPGGVNQPQHF.

The rearrangement links TRBV2 to TRBJ1-1; no firm D call. Germline V CDR1 and CDR2: SNHLY, FYNNEI. The CDR3 runs to 15 residues. The V end lost 2 bases, the J end lost 4 bases, and 14 bases lay between the germline ends. The CDR3 here is CASSEQRPGSTEAFF. Here the CDR3 DNA reads TGTGCCAGCAGTGAACAAAGGCCGGGGAGCACTGAAGCTTTCTTT.

The sample holds a few counts of this clone. J is TRBJ2-1 and V is TRBV10-2; D is ambiguous. V was trimmed by 2 bases and J by 0 bases, leaving 8 bases between them. Germline CDR1 is WSHSY and CDR2 is SAAADI. The CDR3 contains 15 residues. CDR3 coding DNA: TGCGCCAGCAGTGAGGCGGAGAGCTCCTACAATGAGCAGTTCTTC. Encoded protein: CASSEAESSYNEQFF.

The rearrangement uses TRBV7-9 and TRBJ1-4; tentatively, D is TRBD1 (5 bases). Per germline, CDR1 SEHNR and CDR2 FQNEAQ (reference sequence). With 4 bases removed from V and 3 bases from J, the gap between germline ends came to 12 bases. CDR3 size: 15 residues. In DNA, the CDR3 is TGTGCCAGCAGCTCCGGGGGTATGGCTAATGAAAAACTGTTTTTT. Its translation: CASSSGGMANEKLFF. The full variable domain, in which reference TRBV7-9 and TRBJ1-4 provide the parts outside the CDR3, is DTGVSQNPRHKITKRGQNVTFRCDPISEHNRLYWYRQTLGQGPEFLTYFQNEAQLEKSRLLSDRFSAERPKGSFSTLEIQRTEQGDSAMYLCASSSGGMANEKLFFGSGTQLSVL.

This chain connects TRBV25-1 to TRBJ2-5; TRBD2 matches at 14 bases. Looked up from germline, CDR1 is MGHDK and CDR2 is SYGVNS. The V segment lost 6 bases and the J segment 7 bases; nucleotides outside the gene matches: 7. CDR3 length: 15 residues. In DNA, the CDR3 is TGTGCCAGCAGACCCAGACTAGCGGGGGGGCGGACCCAGTACTTC. Protein sequence: CASRPRLAGGRTQYF.

This clone was detected only once. The genes are TRBV30 and TRBJ1-5; TRBD1 matches at 9 bases. The CDR3 is 18 amino acids. Germline V gene sequence: CDR1 GTSNPN, CDR2 SVGIG (reference sequence). V lost 3 bases and J lost 2; bases outside the gene matches: 14. The CDR3 nucleotides are TGTGCCTGGAGCGAGGGGACAGGGAGGTATTTTGGCAATCAGCCCCAGCATTTT. The encoded protein is CAWSEGTGRYFGNQPQHF. Looking up the rest from reference TRBV30 and TRBJ1-5 gives the full variable domain: SQTIHQWPATLVQPVGSPLSLECTVEGTSNPNLYWYRQAAGRGLQLLFYSVGIGQISSEVPQNLSASRPQDRQFILSSKKLLLSDSGFYLCAWSEGTGRYFGNQPQHFGDGTRLSIL.